The source of this T cell receptor (beta chain) is a study of control samples from healthy donors and cancer patients. This clone came up once. Libraries were prepared by immunoSEQ multiplex PCR; TCRdb keeps only in-frame clonotypes and omits some of them. Among around 140,000 clones listed, approximately 94% were seen once. This CDR3 has 15 amino acids. Trimming pared 0 bases from V and 0 bases from J, leaving 9 bases between. Germline V gene lookup returns CDR1 SGHRS and CDR2 YFSETQ. Sequencing used blood. The chain links TRBV5-1 to TRBJ1-1; no reliable D call. The source is a man in his late teens or twenties in good health. The CDR3 protein is CASSLDGRMNTEAFF. The CDR3 DNA follows: TGCGCCAGCAGCTTGGACGGACGCATGAACACTGAAGCTTTCTTT.